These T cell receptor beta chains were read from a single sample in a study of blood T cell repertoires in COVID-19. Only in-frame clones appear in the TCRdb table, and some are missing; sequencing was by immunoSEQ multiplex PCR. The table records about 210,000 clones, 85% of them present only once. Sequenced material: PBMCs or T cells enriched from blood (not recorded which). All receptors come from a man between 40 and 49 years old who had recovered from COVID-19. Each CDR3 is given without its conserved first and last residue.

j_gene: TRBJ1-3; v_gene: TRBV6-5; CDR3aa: ASSSRVGAPNTIY
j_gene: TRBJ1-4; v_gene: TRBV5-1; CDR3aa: ASSYDGAGEKLF
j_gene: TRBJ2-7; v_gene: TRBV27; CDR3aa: ASSFKTRPYEQY
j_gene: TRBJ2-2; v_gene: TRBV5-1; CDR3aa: ASSFHPGLPNTGELF
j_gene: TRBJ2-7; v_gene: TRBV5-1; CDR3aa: ASSPQTGHYEQY
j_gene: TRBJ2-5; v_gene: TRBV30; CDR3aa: AWSVLANQETQY
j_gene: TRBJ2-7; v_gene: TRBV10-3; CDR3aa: AISEIVTYEQY
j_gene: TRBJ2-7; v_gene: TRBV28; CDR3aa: ASSYIGEQY
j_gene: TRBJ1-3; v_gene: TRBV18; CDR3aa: ASSSTASSGNTIY
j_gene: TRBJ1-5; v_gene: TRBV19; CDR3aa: ASSTATASNQPQH
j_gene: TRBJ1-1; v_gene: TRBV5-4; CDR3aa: AVGGVDTEAF
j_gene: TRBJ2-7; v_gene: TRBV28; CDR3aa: ASSLVTGYEQY
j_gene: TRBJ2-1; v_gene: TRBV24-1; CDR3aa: ATSDLGLAQF
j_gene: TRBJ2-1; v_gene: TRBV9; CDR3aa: ASSPWSTNEQF
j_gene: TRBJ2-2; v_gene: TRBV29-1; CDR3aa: SVEDTRGRTGELF
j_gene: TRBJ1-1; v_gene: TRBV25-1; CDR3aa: ASREGNTEAF
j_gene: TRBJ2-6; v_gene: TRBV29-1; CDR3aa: SVFTPGTGANVLT
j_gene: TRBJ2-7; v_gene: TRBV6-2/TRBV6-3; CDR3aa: ASSLGELAEPYEQY
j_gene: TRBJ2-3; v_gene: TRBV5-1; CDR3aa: ASNPLAGGTDTQY
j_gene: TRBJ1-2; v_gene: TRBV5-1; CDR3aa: ASSPGQASYGYT
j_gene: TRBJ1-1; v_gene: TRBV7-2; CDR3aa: ASSPLVSQGLPEAF
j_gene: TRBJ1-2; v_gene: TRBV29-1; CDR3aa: SVDLSPFTGQPYGYT
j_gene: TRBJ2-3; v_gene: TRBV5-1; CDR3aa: ASSPQVSGSADTQY
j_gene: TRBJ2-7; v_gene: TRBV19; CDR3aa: ASSIIAGGKNEQY
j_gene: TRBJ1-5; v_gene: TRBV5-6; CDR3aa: ASSLEGQGSQPQH
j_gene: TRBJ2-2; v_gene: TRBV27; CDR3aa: ASSLGLAELNTGELF
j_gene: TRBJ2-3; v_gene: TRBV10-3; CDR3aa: AIAAGGVADTQY
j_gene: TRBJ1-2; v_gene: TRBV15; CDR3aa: ATSSGPDHYT
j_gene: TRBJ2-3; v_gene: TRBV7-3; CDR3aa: ASSLGLAGAVDTQY
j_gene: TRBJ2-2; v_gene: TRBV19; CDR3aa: ASSIVNGELF
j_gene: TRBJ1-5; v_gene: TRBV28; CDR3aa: ASSPDRGVSQPQH
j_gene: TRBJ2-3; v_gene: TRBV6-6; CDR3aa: ASSTTETDTQY
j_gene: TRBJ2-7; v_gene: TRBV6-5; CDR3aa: ATSTGGYEQY
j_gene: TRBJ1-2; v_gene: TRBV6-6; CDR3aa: ASSRFGLNAGWYGYT
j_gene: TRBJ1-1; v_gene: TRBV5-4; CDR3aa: ASSPGTGYQENTEAF
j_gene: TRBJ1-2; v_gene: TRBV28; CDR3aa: ASTLDPMGHVIYGYT
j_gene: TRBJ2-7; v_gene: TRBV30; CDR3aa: AWSSDRLPLNEQY
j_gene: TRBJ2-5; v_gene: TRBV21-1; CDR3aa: ASSVQQGSPETQY
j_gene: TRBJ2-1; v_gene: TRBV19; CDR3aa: ASSTSTANEQF
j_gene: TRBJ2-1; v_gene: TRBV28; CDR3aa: ASSSGGLAGDNEQF
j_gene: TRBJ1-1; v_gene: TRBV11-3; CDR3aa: ASRPRDRGPHTEAF
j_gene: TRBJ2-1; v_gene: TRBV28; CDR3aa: AIKGGTAQSNNEQF
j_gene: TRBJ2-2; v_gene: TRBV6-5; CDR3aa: ASTPRTGHTGELF
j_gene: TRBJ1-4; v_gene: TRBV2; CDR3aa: ASSDRVGEKLF
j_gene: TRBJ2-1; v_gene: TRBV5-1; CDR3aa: ASSQDRAEYNEQF
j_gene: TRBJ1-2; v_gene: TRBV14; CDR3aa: ASSQAGSYT
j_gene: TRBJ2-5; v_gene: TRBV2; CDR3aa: ASSDQLGLPGETQY
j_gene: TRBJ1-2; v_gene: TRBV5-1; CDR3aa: VSSLRGDYGYT
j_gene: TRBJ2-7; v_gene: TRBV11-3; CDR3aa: ASSLSFGGTYEQY
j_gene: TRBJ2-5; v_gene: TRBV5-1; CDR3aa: ASSFLLRGETQY
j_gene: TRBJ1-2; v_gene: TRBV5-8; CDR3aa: ASSLVTGGFYGYT
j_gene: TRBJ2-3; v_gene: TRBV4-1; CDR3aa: ASSLARGVFSTDTQY
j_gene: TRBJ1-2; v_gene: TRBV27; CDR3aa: ASSPGTYDGYT
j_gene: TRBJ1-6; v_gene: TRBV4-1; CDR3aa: ASSQDQGLTNSPLH
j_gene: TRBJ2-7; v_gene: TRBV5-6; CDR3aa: ASSSGQGIYEQY